This entry lists 2 T cell receptor beta chains sequenced from one sample in a study of T-cell memory formation after mild COVID-19. TCRdb fed the 5' RACE reads into MiXCR, producing one record per CDR3 protein. The sample includes 190,000 or so distinct CDR3 sequences, about 10% seen only once; the top ten take 3% to 3.5%. Specimen: PBMCs or a T cell subset sorted from them (not recorded which). These receptor sequences come from a man between 18 and 35 years old who had mild COVID-19 (a few samples of this study predate the infection). Cell type and time point are not known.

This clonotype was counted many times. The V call is TRBV27, the J call TRBJ2-2; 8 bases map to TRBD1. CDR1 is MNHEY and CDR2 is SMNVEV in the germline V gene (reference sequence). CDR3 length: 16 residues. Trimming cost V 0 bases and J 6 bases; bases outside gene matches: 6. The CDR3 spells CASSLSRQGYAGELFF. Here the CDR3 DNA reads TGTGCCAGCAGTTTATCGAGACAGGGGTACGCCGGGGAGCTGTTTTTT.

There are a few counts of this clonotype. CDR3 DNA sequence: TGTGCCAGCAGCCAAGATCCTTGGTCACCCCTCCACTTT. This encodes CASSQDPWSPLHF. V is TRBV4-2 and J is TRBJ1-6, with D uncertain. V was trimmed by 0 bases and J by 10 bases, leaving 7 bases between them. The CDR3 length is 13 residues. Germline lookup yields CDR1 LGHNA and CDR2 YNFKEQ.